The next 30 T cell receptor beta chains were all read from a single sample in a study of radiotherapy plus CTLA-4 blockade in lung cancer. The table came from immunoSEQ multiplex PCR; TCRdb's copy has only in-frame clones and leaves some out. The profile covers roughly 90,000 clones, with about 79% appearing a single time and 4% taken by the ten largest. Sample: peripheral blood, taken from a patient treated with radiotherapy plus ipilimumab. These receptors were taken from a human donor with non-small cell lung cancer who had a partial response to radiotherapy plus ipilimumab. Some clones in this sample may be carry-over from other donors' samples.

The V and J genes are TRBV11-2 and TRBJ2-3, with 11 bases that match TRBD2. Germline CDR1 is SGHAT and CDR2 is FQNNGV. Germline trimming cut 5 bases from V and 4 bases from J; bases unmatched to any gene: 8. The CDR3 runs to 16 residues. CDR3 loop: CASSGRLAGLADTQYF. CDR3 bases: TGTGCCAGCAGCGGCAGACTAGCGGGATTAGCAGATACGCAGTATTTT.

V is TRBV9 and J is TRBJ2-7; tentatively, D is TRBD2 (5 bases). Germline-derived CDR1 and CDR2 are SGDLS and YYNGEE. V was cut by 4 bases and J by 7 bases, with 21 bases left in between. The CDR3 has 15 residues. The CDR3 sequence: CASSPEVGVTSEQYF. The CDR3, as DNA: TGTGCCAGCAGCCCAGAGGTCGGGGTCACTAGTGAGCAGTACTTC.

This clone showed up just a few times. The CDR3 bases are TGTGCCAGCAGTCCGCGTGGCATAGGGGCCTACGAGCAGTACTTC. Encoded protein: CASSPRGIGAYEQYF. This sequence joins TRBV25-1 and TRBJ2-7, with a possible D match to TRBD1 (5 bases). This CDR3 has 15 residues. V lost 5 bases to trimming and J lost 2 bases, with 16 bases between them. Germline CDR1 reads MGHDK; CDR2 reads SYGVNS.

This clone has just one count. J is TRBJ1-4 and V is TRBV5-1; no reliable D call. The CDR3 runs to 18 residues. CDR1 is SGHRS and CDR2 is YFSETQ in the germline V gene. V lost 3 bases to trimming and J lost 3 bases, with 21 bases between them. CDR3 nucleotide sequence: TGCGCCAGCAGCTCCGCCCGGGGAAACGTCGGGGCTAATGAAAAACTGTTTTTT. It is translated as CASSSARGNVGANEKLFF.

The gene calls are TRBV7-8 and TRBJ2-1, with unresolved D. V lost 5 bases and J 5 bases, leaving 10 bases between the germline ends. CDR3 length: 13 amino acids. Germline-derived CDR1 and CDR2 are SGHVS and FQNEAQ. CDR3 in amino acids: CASSPLVDNEQFF. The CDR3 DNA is TGTGCCAGCAGCCCTTTAGTTGACAATGAGCAGTTCTTC.

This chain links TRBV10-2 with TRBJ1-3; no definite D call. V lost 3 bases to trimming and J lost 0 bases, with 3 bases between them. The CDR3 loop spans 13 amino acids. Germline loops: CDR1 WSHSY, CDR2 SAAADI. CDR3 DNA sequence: TGCGCCAGCAGTGATAACTCTGGAAACACCATATATTTT. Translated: CASSDNSGNTIYF.

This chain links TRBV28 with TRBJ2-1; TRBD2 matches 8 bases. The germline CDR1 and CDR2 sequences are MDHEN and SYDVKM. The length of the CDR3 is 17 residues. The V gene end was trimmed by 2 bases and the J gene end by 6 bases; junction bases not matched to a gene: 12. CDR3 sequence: CASSLRWVWTSRNEQFF. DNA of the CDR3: TGTGCCAGCAGTTTAAGGTGGGTCTGGACTAGCCGCAATGAGCAGTTCTTC.

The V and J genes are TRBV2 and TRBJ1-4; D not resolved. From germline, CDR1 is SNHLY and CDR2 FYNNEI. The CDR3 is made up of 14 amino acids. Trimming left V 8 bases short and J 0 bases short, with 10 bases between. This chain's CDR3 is CASGRRATNEKLFF. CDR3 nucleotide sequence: TGTGCCAGCGGCCGACGGGCAACTAATGAAAAACTGTTTTTT.

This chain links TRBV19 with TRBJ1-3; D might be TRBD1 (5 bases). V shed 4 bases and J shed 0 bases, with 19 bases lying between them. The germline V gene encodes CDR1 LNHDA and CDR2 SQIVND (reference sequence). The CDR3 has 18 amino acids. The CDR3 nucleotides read TGTGCCAGTAGTAACCCCTTCGGGGGACTAACCTCTGGAAACACCATATATTTT. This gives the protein CASSNPFGGLTSGNTIYF.

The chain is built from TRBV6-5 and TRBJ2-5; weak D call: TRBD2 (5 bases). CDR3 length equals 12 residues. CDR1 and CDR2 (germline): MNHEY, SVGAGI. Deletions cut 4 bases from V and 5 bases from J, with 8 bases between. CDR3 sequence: CASSSQRETQYF. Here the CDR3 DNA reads TGTGCCAGCAGTTCCCAGCGGGAGACCCAGTACTTC.

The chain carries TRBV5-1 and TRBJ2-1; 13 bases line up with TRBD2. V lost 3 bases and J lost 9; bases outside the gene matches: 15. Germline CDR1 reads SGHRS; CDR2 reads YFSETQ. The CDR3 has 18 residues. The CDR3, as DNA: TGCGCCAGCAGCTATGGACTAGCGGGAGCCCCGAGGGGAAGTGAGCAGTTCTTC. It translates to CASSYGLAGAPRGSEQFF.

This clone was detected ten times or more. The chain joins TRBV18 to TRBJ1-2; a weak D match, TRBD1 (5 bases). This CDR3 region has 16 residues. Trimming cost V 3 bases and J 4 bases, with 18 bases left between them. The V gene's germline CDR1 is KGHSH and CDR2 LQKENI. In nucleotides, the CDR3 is TGTGCCAGCTCACCGGGGCTTGAGCAGAGCACCTATGGCTACACCTTC. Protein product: CASSPGLEQSTYGYTF. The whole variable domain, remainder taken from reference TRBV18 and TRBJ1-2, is NAGVMQNPRHLVRRRGQEARLRCSPMKGHSHVYWYRQLPEEGLKFMVYLQKENIIDESGMPKERFSAEFPKEGPSILRIQQVVRGDSAAYFCASSPGLEQSTYGYTFGSGTRLTVV.

This CDR3 reads CASRTQGIPSYNEQFF. For the CDR3, the DNA is TGCGCCAGCCGTACACAGGGAATTCCCTCCTACAATGAGCAGTTCTTC. The chain joins TRBV5-1 to TRBJ2-1; perhaps TRBD1 as D (6 bases). Germline CDR1 SGHRS, CDR2 YFSETQ. The CDR3 is 16 residues long. V gave up 7 bases and J gave up 0 bases, with 17 bases separating them.

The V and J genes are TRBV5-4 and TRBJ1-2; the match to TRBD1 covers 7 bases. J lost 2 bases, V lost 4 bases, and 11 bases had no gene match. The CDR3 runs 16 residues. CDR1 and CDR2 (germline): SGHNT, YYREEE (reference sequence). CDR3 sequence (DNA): TGTGCCAGCAGCCCCAATGACAGGGATCGGAACTATGGCTACACCTTC. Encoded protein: CASSPNDRDRNYGYTF.

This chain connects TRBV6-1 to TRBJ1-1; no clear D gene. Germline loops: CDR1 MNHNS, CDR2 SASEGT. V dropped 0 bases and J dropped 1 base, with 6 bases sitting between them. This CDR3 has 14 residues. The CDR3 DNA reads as TGTGCCAGCAGTGAAGCTTGGAGGAACACTGAAGCTTTCTTT. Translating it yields CASSEAWRNTEAFF.

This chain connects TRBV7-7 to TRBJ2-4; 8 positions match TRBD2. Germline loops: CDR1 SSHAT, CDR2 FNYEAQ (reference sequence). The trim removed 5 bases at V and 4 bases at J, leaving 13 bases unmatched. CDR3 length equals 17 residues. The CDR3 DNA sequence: TGTGCCAGCAGCCCCAGCGGGGGCCATAAAAGAAAAAACATTCAGTACTTC. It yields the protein CASSPSGGHKRKNIQYF.

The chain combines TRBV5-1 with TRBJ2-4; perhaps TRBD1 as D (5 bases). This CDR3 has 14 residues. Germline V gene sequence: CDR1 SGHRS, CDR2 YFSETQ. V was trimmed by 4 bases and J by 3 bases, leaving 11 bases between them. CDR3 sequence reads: CASSDRQYKNIQYF. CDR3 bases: TGCGCCAGCAGCGATCGACAGTACAAAAACATTCAGTACTTC.

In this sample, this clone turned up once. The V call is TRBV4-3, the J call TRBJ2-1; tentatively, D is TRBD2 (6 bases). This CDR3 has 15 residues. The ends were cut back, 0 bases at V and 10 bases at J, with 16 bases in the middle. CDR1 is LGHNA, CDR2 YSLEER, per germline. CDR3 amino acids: CASSQERTTGREQFF. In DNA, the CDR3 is TGCGCCAGCAGCCAAGAAAGAACGACGGGGAGGGAGCAGTTCTTC.

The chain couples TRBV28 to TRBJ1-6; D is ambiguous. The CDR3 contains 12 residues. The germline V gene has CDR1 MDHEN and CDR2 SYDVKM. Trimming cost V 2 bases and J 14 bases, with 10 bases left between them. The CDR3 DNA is TGTGCCAGCAGTTTAACGGTGGGCACCCTCCACTTT. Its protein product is CASSLTVGTLHF.

This CDR3 is CASSLGDRSREQYF. For the CDR3, the DNA is TGCGCCAGCAGCTTGGGGGACAGATCTAGAGAGCAGTACTTC. This sequence joins TRBV5-1 and TRBJ2-7; TRBD1 aligns across 7 bases. This CDR3 spans 14 amino acids. CDR1 and CDR2 from the germline V gene are SGHRS and YFSETQ. The trim removed 0 bases at V and 7 bases at J, leaving 7 bases unmatched.

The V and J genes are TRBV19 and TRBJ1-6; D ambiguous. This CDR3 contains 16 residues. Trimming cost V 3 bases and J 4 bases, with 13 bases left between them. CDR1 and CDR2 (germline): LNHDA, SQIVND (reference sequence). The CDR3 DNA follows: TGTGCCAGTAGTATTGGGATTGGAGGTTATAATTCACCCCTCCACTTT. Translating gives CASSIGIGGYNSPLHF.

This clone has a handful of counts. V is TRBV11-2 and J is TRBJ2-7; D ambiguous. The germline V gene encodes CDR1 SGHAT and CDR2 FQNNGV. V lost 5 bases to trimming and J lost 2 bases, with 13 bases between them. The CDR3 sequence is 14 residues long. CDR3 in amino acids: CASSQIRLAYEQYF. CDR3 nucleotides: TGTGCCAGCAGCCAAATCCGTCTAGCCTACGAGCAGTACTTC.

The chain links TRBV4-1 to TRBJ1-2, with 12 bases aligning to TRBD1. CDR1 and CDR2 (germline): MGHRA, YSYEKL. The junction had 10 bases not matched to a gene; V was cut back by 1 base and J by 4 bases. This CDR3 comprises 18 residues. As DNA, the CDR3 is TGCGCCAGCAGCCAAGCCGGGACAGGGGGCAGGAGTAGCTATGGCTACACCTTC. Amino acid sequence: CASSQAGTGGRSSYGYTF.

In nucleotides, the CDR3 is TGTGCCAGTAGTATCCCCCGCCAGAGAGGACAGCCCCAGCATTTT. Encoded protein: CASSIPRQRGQPQHF. The rearrangement uses TRBV19 and TRBJ1-5; D remains unclear. V was shortened by 3 bases and J by 7 bases, with 16 bases between the two germline ends. The CDR3 extends over 15 amino acids. Looked up from germline, CDR1 is LNHDA and CDR2 is SQIVND (reference sequence).

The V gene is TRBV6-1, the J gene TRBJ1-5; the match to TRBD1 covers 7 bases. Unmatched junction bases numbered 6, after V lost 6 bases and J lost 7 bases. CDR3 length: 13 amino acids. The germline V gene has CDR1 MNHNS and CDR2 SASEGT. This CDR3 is CASSRDSIQPQHF. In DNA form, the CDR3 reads TGTGCCAGCAGCCGGGACAGCATCCAGCCCCAGCATTTT.

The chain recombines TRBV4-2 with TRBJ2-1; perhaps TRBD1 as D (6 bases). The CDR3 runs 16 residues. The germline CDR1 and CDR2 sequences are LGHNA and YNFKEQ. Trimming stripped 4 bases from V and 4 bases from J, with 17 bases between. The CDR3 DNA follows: TGTGCCAGCAGCCCCAAATTACAGGGACGTTACAATGAGCAGTTCTTC. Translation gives CASSPKLQGRYNEQFF.

The CDR3 reads CASSPRTGSGNTIYF. Written as DNA, the CDR3 is TGTGCCAGCAGTCCCCGGACAGGTTCTGGAAACACCATATATTTT. This rearrangement joins TRBV6-5 to TRBJ1-3; 7 bases line up with TRBD1. The V gene's germline CDR1 is MNHEY and CDR2 SVGAGI. The CDR3 runs 15 residues. The V and J ends lost 5 bases and 1 base, in that order; junction bases with no gene match: 5.

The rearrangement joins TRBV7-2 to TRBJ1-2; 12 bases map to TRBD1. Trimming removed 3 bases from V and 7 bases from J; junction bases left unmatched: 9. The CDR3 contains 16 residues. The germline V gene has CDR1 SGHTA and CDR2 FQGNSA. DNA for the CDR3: TGTGCCAGCAGCTTTGGGGGACAGGGGGCTCGGGGTGGCTACACCTTC. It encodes CASSFGGQGARGGYTF.

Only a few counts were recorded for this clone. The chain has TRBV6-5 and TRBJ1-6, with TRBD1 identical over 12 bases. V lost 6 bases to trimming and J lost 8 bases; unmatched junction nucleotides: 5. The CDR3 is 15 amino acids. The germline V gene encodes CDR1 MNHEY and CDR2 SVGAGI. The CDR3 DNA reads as TGTGCCAGCAGGGGGGACAGGGGGCGAGATTCACCCCTCCACTTT. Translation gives CASRGDRGRDSPLHF.

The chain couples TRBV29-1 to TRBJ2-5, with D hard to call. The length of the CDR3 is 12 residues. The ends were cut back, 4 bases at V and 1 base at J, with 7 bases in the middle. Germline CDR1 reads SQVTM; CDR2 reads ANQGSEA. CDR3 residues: CSVGPSQETQYF. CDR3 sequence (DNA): TGCAGCGTTGGGCCTAGCCAAGAGACCCAGTACTTC.